The clone carrying this T cell receptor (beta chain) has a handful of counts. Its matching antigen is unknown. V lost 2 bases and J lost 3, with 11 bases in between. The CDR3 has 15 residues. Germline V gives CDR1 SGHTA, CDR2 FQGTGA. This sample was taken from a study of response to subunit inactivated influenza vaccine. Whole-study results and caveats: Seasonal influenza vaccination, on each occasion, was suggested by the authors to recruit few new T cells.

TCRdb passed the RT-PCR reads through MiXCR, listing each CDR3 protein once. Of about 530,000 distinct CDR3 sequences listed, approximately 10% were seen once; the top ten hold roughly a tenth. The sequence was collected from a man between 50 and 59 years old who received an inactivated influenza vaccine. This chain connects TRBV7-3 to TRBJ2-1; D not resolved. Sequenced here: PBMCs from blood, sampled on the day of vaccination. CDR3: CASSLVPNVYNEQFF. CDR3 bases: TGTGCCAGCAGCTTAGTCCCTAACGTCTACAATGAGCAGTTCTTC.